These 29 T cell receptor beta chains were all obtained from the same sample, sequenced in a study of blood T cells in healthy people across ages. Next came a second PCR, run for about 6 to 12 cycles, which used a sample-barcoded 5' primer along with a J-beta primer mix. TCRdb independently ran MiXCR on the 5' RACE reads; one entry per CDR3 protein. The repertoire holds 550,000 to 750,000 distinct CDR3 sequences, with around 21% as singletons. Input material: blood. The receptors were gathered from a man in his 70s in good health.

This clonotype was picked up a small number of times. The chain carries TRBV12-3 or TRBV12-4 and TRBJ2-2, with 9 bases aligning to TRBD1. The CDR3 runs to 15 residues. The trim removed 5 bases at V and 6 bases at J, leaving 7 bases unmatched. Here the CDR3 reads CASSPGTGLAGELFF. In DNA form, the CDR3 reads TGTGCCAGCAGTCCCGGGACAGGGTTGGCCGGGGAGCTGTTTTTT.

The gene calls are TRBV6-1 and TRBJ2-7; tentatively, D is TRBD2 (5 bases). Per the germline V gene, CDR1 is MNHNS and CDR2 is SASEGT. The CDR3 totals 16 residues. With 2 bases removed from V and 0 bases from J, the gap between germline ends came to 14 bases. CDR3 bases: TGTGCCAGCAGTGAACTCGGGATTTTCAGCTCCTACGAGCAGTACTTC. Its protein is CASSELGIFSSYEQYF.

V is TRBV7-2 and J is TRBJ2-1; D may be TRBD2 (5 bases). Gene TRBJ2-7 matches the end of the DNA better, so the J call may be wrong. CDR1 and CDR2 from the germline V gene are SGHTA and FQGNSA. CDR3 size: 12 residues. The CDR3 here is CASSLGRQEQYF. For the CDR3, the DNA is TGTGCCAGCAGCTTAGGGAGGCAGGAGCAGTACTTC.

This clonotype was detected ten times or more. The chain joins TRBV4-1 to TRBJ2-1; 8 bases match TRBD2. Trimming removed 0 bases from V and 4 bases from J; junction bases left unmatched: 8. Germline assignment: CDR1 MGHRA and CDR2 YSYEKL. This CDR3 has 17 amino acids. The CDR3 DNA is TGCGCCAGCAGCCAAGAGGATAGCGGGATAATATACAATGAGCAGTTCTTC. Amino acid sequence: CASSQEDSGIIYNEQFF.

The chain joins TRBV4-3 to TRBJ2-7; D ambiguous. The CDR3 runs 14 residues. Germline CDR1 and CDR2: LGHNA and YSLEER. The germline V and J ends were trimmed by 4 bases and 3 bases, with 13 bases remaining between them. CDR3 in amino acids: CASSPAEAGYEQYF. CDR3 DNA sequence: TGCGCCAGCAGCCCAGCAGAGGCAGGCTACGAGCAGTACTTC.

This clonotype was detected only a few times. The rearrangement joins TRBV5-1 to TRBJ1-2, with D unresolved. The germline V gene encodes CDR1 SGHRS and CDR2 YFSETQ. The CDR3 is 14 amino acids. V dropped 0 bases and J dropped 1 base, with 7 bases sitting between them. This CDR3 is CASSLGNGNYGYTF. The DNA for the CDR3 is TGCGCCAGCAGCTTGGGCAACGGTAACTATGGCTACACCTTC.

The chain is built from TRBV21-1 and TRBJ2-1; the D call TRBD1 from the table was never checked on the DNA. TRBV21-1 represents a pseudogene. The CDR3 is 18 amino acids. CDR3 region: CASSIPGGRRELVNEQFF. CDR3 coding DNA: TGTGCCAGCAGCATCCCGGGGGGGAGGCGGGAGTTAGTAAATGAGCAGTTCTTC.

This clonotype has only a few counts. The chain has TRBV20-1 and TRBJ2-1, with 7 bases fitting TRBD2. CDR1 and CDR2 (germline): DFQATT, SNEGSKA (reference sequence). Trimming at V came to 5 bases and at J to 4 bases, leaving 11 bases not matched to a gene. CDR3 size: 15 residues. This chain's CDR3 is CSAYRASGRYNEQFF. The CDR3 DNA follows: TGCAGTGCTTACCGGGCTAGCGGAAGATACAATGAGCAGTTCTTC.

In this sample, this clonotype turned up a few times. The V gene is TRBV25-1, the J gene TRBJ1-2; TRBD1 might be the D (6 bases). From germline, CDR1 is MGHDK and CDR2 SYGVNS. Trimming pared 2 bases from V and 3 bases from J, leaving 16 bases between. The CDR3 runs 16 residues. CDR3 DNA sequence: TGTGCCAGCAGTGAAGGTATGGGGGCGGGATACTATGGCTACACCTTC. This sequence encodes CASSEGMGAGYYGYTF.

This clonotype was detected a few times. The rearrangement uses TRBV9 and TRBJ2-5; the D is unclear. The CDR3 consists of 13 residues. V lost 1 base and J 0 bases, leaving 4 bases between the germline ends. CDR1 and CDR2 (germline): SGDLS, YYNGEE. The CDR3 protein is CASSVSDQETQYF. The CDR3 nucleotides read TGTGCCAGCAGCGTATCAGACCAAGAGACCCAGTACTTC.

In its sample, this clonotype was seen many times. The rearrangement uses TRBV2 and TRBJ2-5; 7 bases are shared with TRBD2. CDR3 size: 13 residues. V was pared by 7 bases and J by 5 bases, with 7 bases of the junction left unmatched. Germline V lookup: CDR1 SNHLY, CDR2 FYNNEI. The chain's CDR3 is CASIREEWETQYF. CDR3 nucleotides: TGTGCCAGCATACGGGAGGAATGGGAGACCCAGTACTTC.

Note on this clonotype: At one of its ends the junction is not consistent with the germline gene, which may arise from a read error. V gene TRBV3-1 combines with J gene TRBJ2-1; tentative D call: TRBD1 (5 bases). From germline, CDR1 is LGHDT and CDR2 YNNKEL (reference sequence). This CDR3 contains 14 residues. CDR3 in DNA: TGTGCCAGCAGCCCAAAGTTTCAGGGCGGTGAGCAATTCTTC. Amino acids: CASSPKFQGGEQFF.

The chain joins TRBV9 to TRBJ2-3, with D possibly called TRBD1 or TRBD2 (5 bases each). The CDR3 totals 16 residues. CDR1 and CDR2 (germline): SGDLS, YYNGEE. Trimming cost V 3 bases and J 5 bases, with 19 bases left between them. CDR3 amino acids: CASSETPGRAGDTQYF. For the CDR3, the DNA is TGTGCCAGCAGCGAGACCCCTGGCAGGGCGGGAGATACGCAGTATTTT.

There are many counts of this clonotype. The V and J genes are TRBV20-1 and TRBJ2-1; D may match TRBD1 or TRBD2 (6 bases each). The CDR3 contains 15 residues. The germline V and J ends were trimmed by 6 bases and 0 bases, with 15 bases remaining between them. Germline loops: CDR1 DFQATT, CDR2 SNEGSKA (reference sequence). Written as DNA, the CDR3 is TGCAGTGCCCCGGGGGCAGGAGGCTCCTACAATGAGCAGTTCTTC. As protein: CSAPGAGGSYNEQFF.

In this sample, this clonotype turned up a few times. V usage is TRBV12-3 or TRBV12-4 and J usage is TRBJ2-7, with D unresolved. Deletions cut 3 bases from V and 7 bases from J, with 10 bases between. The CDR3 has 12 residues. CDR3: CASSFGPYEQYF. CDR3 DNA sequence: TGTGCCAGCAGTTTCGGGCCTTATGAGCAGTACTTC.

This sequence joins TRBV7-6 and TRBJ2-3; 11 bases map to TRBD1. This CDR3 has 18 amino acids. V was clipped by 2 bases and J by 3 bases; unmatched bases: 10. CDR1 SGHVS and CDR2 FNYEAQ come from the germline V gene. The chain's CDR3 is CASSLPRKGTGGTDTQYF. As DNA, the CDR3 is TGTGCCAGCAGCTTACCTAGAAAAGGGACAGGGGGTACAGATACGCAGTATTTT.

The table lists this clonotype with a few counts. The V and J genes are TRBV20-1 and TRBJ1-2; 8 bases are a match to TRBD1. The ends lost 6 bases at V and 3 bases at J; junction bases unmatched: 6. The germline CDR1 and CDR2 sequences are DFQATT and SNEGSKA (reference sequence). This CDR3 comprises 13 residues. CDR3 protein: CSATDRADYGYTF. The CDR3 DNA is TGCAGTGCCACGGACAGGGCCGACTATGGCTACACCTTC.

The chain is built from TRBV6-1 and TRBJ1-2; D is ambiguous. CDR1 MNHNS and CDR2 SASEGT come from the germline V gene. The CDR3 spans 15 residues. V was pared by 0 bases and J by 4 bases, with 12 bases between. The CDR3 loop is CASSEALLGSYGYTF. The CDR3 bases are TGTGCCAGCAGTGAAGCGCTTCTGGGAAGCTATGGCTACACCTTC.

A few counts support this clonotype. This chain joins TRBV11-2 and TRBJ2-5; TRBD1 might be the D (5 bases). The end of the DNA aligns better with TRBJ2-7, so the J call may be wrong. Germline V gene data show CDR1 as SGHAT and CDR2 as FQNNGV. The CDR3 extends over 15 amino acids. The CDR3 sequence: CASSYRSGRYYEQYF. The CDR3 bases are TGTGCCAGCAGCTACAGGTCGGGCCGCTACTACGAGCAGTACTTC.

In this sample, this clonotype turned up a few times. This clone may be a read error of a much larger clone one base away. Here the CDR3 DNA reads TGTGCCAGCGGGGAGTTAGCGCACCCCGGGGAGCTGTTTTTT. This encodes CASGELAHPGELFF. The chain has TRBV6-1 and TRBJ2-2; the D gene is possibly TRBD2 (5 bases). The CDR3 is 14 residues long. The germline gives CDR1 MNHNS, CDR2 SASEGT. Deletions cut 8 bases from V and 6 bases from J, with 16 bases between.

This clonotype turned up a few times. This chain connects TRBV5-6 to TRBJ2-5; TRBD2 agrees at 14 bases. V shed 4 bases, J shed 6 bases, and the junction held 14 bases outside the gene matches. This CDR3 spans 18 amino acids. CDR1 SGHDT and CDR2 YYEEEE come from the germline V gene. The CDR3 reads CASSKRPGTSGSIQTQYF. The CDR3 coding sequence is TGTGCCAGCAGCAAAAGACCCGGGACTAGCGGGAGTATTCAGACCCAGTACTTC.

The chain has TRBV5-6 and TRBJ2-3, with TRBD1 as a possible D gene (6 bases). Germline V gene lookup returns CDR1 SGHDT and CDR2 YYEEEE. CDR3 length equals 15 residues. V shed 3 bases and J shed 0 bases, with 11 bases lying between them. CDR3 DNA sequence: TGTGCCAGCAGCTACGGGACAAGGAGCACAGATACGCAGTATTTT. Encoded protein: CASSYGTRSTDTQYF.

This clonotype appeared a few times. The chain links TRBV3-1 to TRBJ1-1; 9 bases align to TRBD1. The CDR3 consists of 16 residues. From germline, CDR1 is LGHDT and CDR2 YNNKEL (reference sequence). Trimming at V came to 3 bases and at J to 1 base, leaving 6 bases not matched to a gene. The CDR3 nucleotides read TGTGCCAGCAGCCAGTCCGACAGGGGGAGGAACACTGAAGCTTTCTTT. Translation gives CASSQSDRGRNTEAFF.

The CDR3 protein is CSAPDRGSGNTIYF. The CDR3 region has the DNA TGCAGTGCCCCGGACAGGGGTTCTGGAAACACCATATATTTT. The chain employs TRBV20-1 and TRBJ1-3; 9 nucleotides align to TRBD1. CDR1 and CDR2 from the germline V gene are DFQATT and SNEGSKA (reference sequence). The CDR3 consists of 14 residues. Trimming at V came to 6 bases and at J to 1 base, leaving 4 bases not matched to a gene.

This clonotype has more than one count but fewer than ten. This chain links TRBV6-5 with TRBJ1-1, with 7 nucleotides matching TRBD1. Germline V CDR1 and CDR2: MNHEY, SVGAGI. The CDR3 has 14 residues. V was pared by 2 bases and J by 7 bases, with 7 bases of the junction left unmatched. CDR3 residues: CASSYGDRPFEAFF. CDR3 coding DNA: TGTGCCAGCAGTTACGGGGACAGACCTTTTGAAGCTTTCTTT.

J is TRBJ2-1 and V is TRBV20-1, with D perhaps matching TRBD2 (7 bases). CDR3 length: 12 amino acids. V dropped 5 bases and J dropped 7 bases, with 12 bases sitting between them. Germline V lookup: CDR1 DFQATT, CDR2 SNEGSKA (reference sequence). CDR3 loop: CSADRGGNEQFF. The CDR3 DNA reads as TGCAGTGCTGATAGGGGGGGGAATGAGCAGTTCTTC.

The rearrangement uses TRBV18 and TRBJ2-3, with 7 nucleotides matching TRBD1. From germline, CDR1 is KGHSH and CDR2 LQKENI. V dropped 0 bases and J dropped 2; count of bases not matched to a gene: 2. The CDR3 runs to 15 residues. In DNA, the CDR3 is TGTGCCAGCTCACCACCCACAGGGGTCACAGATACGCAGTATTTT. Protein product: CASSPPTGVTDTQYF.

In this sample, this clonotype turned up a few times. The chain couples TRBV29-1 to TRBJ2-1; TRBD2 matches at 7 bases. This CDR3 contains 16 residues. After removal of 2 bases from V and 0 bases from J, the junction contained 7 bases not matched to a gene. The germline CDR1 and CDR2 sequences are SQVTM and ANQGSEA. The CDR3 sequence: CSVESSGGLSYNEQFF. CDR3 bases: TGCAGCGTTGAATCGTCGGGAGGCCTCTCCTACAATGAGCAGTTCTTC.

The chain employs TRBV30 and TRBJ2-1; TRBD2 matches at 12 bases. V lost 4 bases, J lost 4 bases, and 8 bases stayed unmatched. The CDR3 sequence is 16 residues long. CDR1 and CDR2 from the germline V gene are GTSNPN and SVGIG (reference sequence). The CDR3: CAWNPSGRVSYNEQFF. The DNA of the CDR3 is TGTGCCTGGAATCCTAGCGGGAGGGTCTCGTACAATGAGCAGTTCTTC.